What follows are 9 T cell receptor beta chains derived from one specimen sequenced in a study of identical twins. TCRdb itself ran the 5' RACE reads through MiXCR, one entry per CDR3 protein. The table records 400,000 to 600,000 distinct CDR3 sequences, 20% to 25% of them present only once. This same sample was also taken into another study, of yellow fever vaccine responses in identical twins.

Specimen: CD4+ T cells sorted from blood. Receptors were obtained from a woman aged 18-35 years in good health.

This clonotype occurred a few times. The rearrangement uses TRBV6-1 and TRBJ1-1, with D maybe TRBD1 (5 bases). Between the trimmed V and J ends, which lost 0 bases and 8 bases, there was a span of 10 bases. The CDR3 covers 13 residues. Germline CDR1 MNHNS, CDR2 SASEGT. The CDR3 sequence: CASSEASGREAFF. The CDR3 bases are TGTGCCAGCAGTGAAGCATCAGGGCGGGAAGCTTTCTTT.

There are a few counts of this clonotype. The gene calls are TRBV20-1 and TRBJ2-5; D gene unclear. This CDR3 spans 11 amino acids. Germline V gene lookup returns CDR1 DFQATT and CDR2 SNEGSKA (reference sequence). With 5 bases removed from V and 10 bases from J, the gap between germline ends came to 14 bases. CDR3 loop: CSALWGTDQYF. For the CDR3, the DNA is TGCAGTGCTCTATGGGGAACGGACCAGTACTTC.

The gene calls are TRBV27 and TRBJ2-2, with 9 bases matching TRBD2. Trimming cost V 3 bases and J 6 bases; bases outside gene matches: 14. The CDR3 consists of 18 residues. CDR1 and CDR2 (germline): MNHEY, SMNVEV (reference sequence). The CDR3 protein is CASSLGGIVAGVPGELFF. DNA for the CDR3: TGTGCCAGCAGTTTGGGGGGTATAGTAGCGGGAGTCCCCGGGGAGCTGTTTTTT.

This clonotype was recorded a few times. This chain links TRBV20-1 with TRBJ2-1; D remains ambiguous. The ends were cut back, 3 bases at V and 0 bases at J, with 3 bases in the middle. Germline loops: CDR1 DFQATT, CDR2 SNEGSKA (reference sequence). The CDR3 totals 12 residues. The CDR3 DNA reads as TGCAGTGCTAGGCACTCCTACAATGAGCAGTTCTTC. It is translated as CSARHSYNEQFF.

This clonotype was detected ten times or more. This chain joins TRBV5-1 and TRBJ2-5; maybe TRBD2 (5 bases). The CDR3 sequence is 13 residues long. Trimming stripped 1 base from V and 3 bases from J, with 7 bases between. The germline V gene has CDR1 SGHRS and CDR2 YFSETQ. The CDR3 reads CASSLLSEETQYF. In nucleotides, the CDR3 is TGCGCCAGCAGCTTGCTTAGCGAAGAGACCCAGTACTTC.

The genes are TRBV28 and TRBJ2-7; TRBD1 is a possible D gene (5 bases). Trimming took 1 base from V and 0 from J, leaving 10 bases between them. Germline CDR1 reads MDHEN; CDR2 reads SYDVKM. This CDR3 is 15 amino acids long. The CDR3 sequence is CASSLYRGYSYEQYF. Written as DNA, the CDR3 is TGTGCCAGCAGTTTATATAGGGGATACTCCTACGAGCAGTACTTC.

The rearrangement joins TRBV7-9 to TRBJ2-2; 7 positions match TRBD2. The CDR3 has 17 residues. Germline CDR1 reads SEHNR; CDR2 reads FQNEAQ (reference sequence). Trimming took 5 bases from V and 0 from J; bases not matched to a gene: 9. The CDR3 DNA reads TGTGCCAGCAGCCCCCGGGACTACAAGACGAACACCGGGGAGCTGTTTTTT. This gives the protein CASSPRDYKTNTGELFF.

This clonotype was counted only a few times. V and J are TRBV12-3 or TRBV12-4 and TRBJ2-4, with 7 positions matching TRBD1. This CDR3 has 17 residues. V trimming: 5 bases; J trimming: 1 base; junction bases outside the gene matches: 11. The CDR3 sequence is CASSPDRTQKAKNIQYF. CDR3 nucleotides: TGTGCCAGCAGTCCGGACAGGACACAAAAGGCCAAAAACATTCAGTACTTC.

This clonotype was observed a handful of times. The chain is built from TRBV7-2 and TRBJ2-2; D unclear. The CDR3 length is 15 residues. With 5 bases removed from V and 1 base from J, the gap between germline ends came to 11 bases. Looked up from germline, CDR1 is SGHTA and CDR2 is FQGNSA. CDR3 sequence reads: CASSQFSLNTGELFF. For the CDR3, the DNA is TGTGCCAGCAGCCAGTTCTCGTTGAACACCGGGGAGCTGTTTTTT. Filled out from reference TRBV7-2 and TRBJ2-2, the complete variable domain reads GAGVSQSPSNKVTEKGKDVELRCDPISGHTALYWYRQSLGQGLEFLIYFQGNSAPDKSGLPSDRFSAERTGGSVSTLTIQRTQQEDSAVYLCASSQFSLNTGELFFGEGSRLTVL.